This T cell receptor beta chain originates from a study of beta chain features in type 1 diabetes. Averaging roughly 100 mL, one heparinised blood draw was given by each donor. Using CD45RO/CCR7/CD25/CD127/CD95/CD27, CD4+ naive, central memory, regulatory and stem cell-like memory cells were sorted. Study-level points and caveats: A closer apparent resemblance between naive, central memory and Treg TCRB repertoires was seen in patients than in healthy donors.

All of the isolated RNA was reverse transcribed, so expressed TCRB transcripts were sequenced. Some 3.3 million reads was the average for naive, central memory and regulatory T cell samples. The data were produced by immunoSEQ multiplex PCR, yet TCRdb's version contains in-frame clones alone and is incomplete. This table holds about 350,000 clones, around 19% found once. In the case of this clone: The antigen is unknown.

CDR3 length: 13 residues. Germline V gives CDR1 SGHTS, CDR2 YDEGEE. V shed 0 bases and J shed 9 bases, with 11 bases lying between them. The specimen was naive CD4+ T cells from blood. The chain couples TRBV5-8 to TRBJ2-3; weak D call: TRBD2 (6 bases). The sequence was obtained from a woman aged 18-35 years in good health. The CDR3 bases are TGTGCCAGCAGCTTGGTGGGGGGATACACGCAGTATTTT. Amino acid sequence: CASSLVGGYTQYF. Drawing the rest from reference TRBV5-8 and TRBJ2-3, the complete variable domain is EAGVTQSPTHLIKTRGQQATLRCSPISGHTSVYWYQQALGLGLQFLLWYDEGEERNRGNFPPRFSGRQFPNYSSELNVNALELEDSALYLCASSLVGGYTQYFGPGTRLTVL.